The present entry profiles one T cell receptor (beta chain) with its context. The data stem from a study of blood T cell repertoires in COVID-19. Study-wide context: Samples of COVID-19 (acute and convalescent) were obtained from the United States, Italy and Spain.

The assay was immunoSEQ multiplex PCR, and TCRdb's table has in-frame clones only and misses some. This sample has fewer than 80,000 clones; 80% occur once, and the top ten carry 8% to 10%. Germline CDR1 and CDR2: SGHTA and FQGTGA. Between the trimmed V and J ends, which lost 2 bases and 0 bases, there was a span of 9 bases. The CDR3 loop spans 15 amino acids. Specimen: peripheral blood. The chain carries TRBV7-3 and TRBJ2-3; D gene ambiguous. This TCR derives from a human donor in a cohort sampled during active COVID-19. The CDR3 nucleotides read TGTGCCAGCAGCTTAGGCGGATTTAGCACAGATACGCAGTATTTT. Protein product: CASSLGGFSTDTQYF.